This entry lists 18 T cell receptor beta chains sequenced from one sample in a study of blood T cells in healthy people across ages. The use of a sample-barcoded 5' primer and a J-beta primer mix characterized a second PCR of 7 to 11 cycles. TCRdb re-derived calls from the 5' RACE reads in MiXCR, one entry per CDR3 protein. Seen here are some 1,800,000 distinct CDR3 sequences, about two fifths observed once, and the top ten hold 23%. What was sequenced was blood. The receptors shown here come from a human donor in good health.

The chain uses TRBV4-1 and TRBJ1-2, with a tentative D call TRBD1 (6 bases). V lost 1 base, J lost 1 base, and 10 bases lay in between. This CDR3 region has 15 residues. CDR1 and CDR2 from the germline V gene are MGHRA and YSYEKL. The DNA of the CDR3 is TGCGCCAGCAGCCAAGTTGCAGGGGTTAACTATGGCTACACCTTC. The encoded protein is CASSQVAGVNYGYTF.

This clonotype has just a few counts. The chain carries TRBV4-3 and TRBJ2-2; TRBD2 matches 8 bases. The CDR3 sequence is 18 residues long. CDR1 is LGHNA, CDR2 YSLEER, per germline. J lost 2 bases, V lost 0 bases, and 8 bases had no gene match. The CDR3 protein is CASSQDSSGGPNTGELFF. The CDR3 DNA follows: TGCGCCAGCAGCCAAGACTCAAGCGGGGGCCCTAACACCGGGGAGCTGTTTTTT.

This chain connects TRBV2 to TRBJ1-5; D is uncertain. The V gene's germline CDR1 is SNHLY and CDR2 FYNNEI. There are 13 residues in the CDR3. Trimming cost V 6 bases and J 3 bases, with 9 bases left between them. In DNA, the CDR3 is TGTGCCAGCAGGGTGGTTAACAATCAGCCCCAGCATTTT. Translating it yields CASRVVNNQPQHF.

This rearrangement joins TRBV6-5 to TRBJ2-1; D is possibly TRBD1 or TRBD2 (6 bases each). Per the germline V gene, CDR1 is MNHEY and CDR2 is SVGAGI. Trimming took 2 bases from V and 15 from J, leaving 29 bases between them. The CDR3 sequence is 17 residues long. The DNA for the CDR3 is TGTGCCAGCAGTTACGGTTGGGGGGCCAGCCCTACAATGAGAACGTTCTTC. Protein sequence: CASSYGWGASPTMRTFF.

This clonotype was detected a few times. The chain recombines TRBV6-2 or TRBV6-3 with TRBJ1-5, with D possibly matching TRBD1 (5 bases). This CDR3 has 17 amino acids. In germline, CDR1 is MNHEY, CDR2 SVGEGT. Trimming shortened V by 4 bases and J by 6 bases, and 22 bases separated the two germline ends. The CDR3 DNA follows: TGTGCCAGCAGTTCAAGAGCTTGGACACGACATGGTCAGCCCCAGCATTTT. Amino acid sequence: CASSSRAWTRHGQPQHF.

The chain joins TRBV5-1 to TRBJ2-3, with D possibly called TRBD1 or TRBD2 (5 bases each). V dropped 5 bases and J dropped 1 base, with 26 bases sitting between them. This CDR3 region has 19 residues. Germline V gives CDR1 SGHRS, CDR2 YFSETQ. The CDR3 nucleotides are TGCGCCAGCAGGGCGATTCATTCAGGGACCCCCTCTGGCACAGATACGCAGTATTTT. Its protein product is CASRAIHSGTPSGTDTQYF.

This chain joins TRBV4-3 and TRBJ1-6; D is unresolved. V lost 0 bases and J 0 bases, leaving 12 bases between the germline ends. The CDR3 is 18 amino acids. Germline assignment: CDR1 LGHNA and CDR2 YSLEER. The CDR3 reads CASSQDHLPSSYNSPLHF. For the CDR3, the DNA is TGCGCCAGCAGCCAAGATCATCTCCCATCCTCCTATAATTCACCCCTCCACTTT.

The chain is built from TRBV5-6 and TRBJ2-3; D is possibly TRBD1 (7 bases). V was clipped by 4 bases and J by 10 bases, with 25 bases between them. Per the germline V gene, CDR1 is SGHDT and CDR2 is YYEEEE. The CDR3 runs to 16 residues. In DNA form, the CDR3 reads TGTGCCAGCAGCGCAGGGGGGACCAGTCCAACCCGAGCGCAGTATTTT. This gives the protein CASSAGGTSPTRAQYF. The whole variable domain, filled in from reference TRBV5-6 and TRBJ2-3, reads DAGVTQSPTHLIKTRGQQVTLRCSPKSGHDTVSWYQQALGQGPQFIFQYYEEEERQRGNFPDRFSGHQFPNYSSELNVNALLLGDSALYLCASSAGGTSPTRAQYFGPGTRLTVL.

In its sample, this clonotype was seen a few times. This chain links TRBV5-6 with TRBJ2-1; maybe TRBD1 (6 bases). The CDR3 consists of 15 residues. CDR1 SGHDT and CDR2 YYEEEE come from the germline V gene. The V gene lost 2 bases and the J gene lost 7 bases, with 16 bases spanning the gap. CDR3 residues: CASSFSQQGWNEQFF. CDR3 DNA sequence: TGTGCCAGCAGCTTTTCTCAACAGGGCTGGAATGAGCAGTTCTTC. The variable domain in full, with the rest retrieved from reference TRBV5-6 and TRBJ2-1, is DAGVTQSPTHLIKTRGQQVTLRCSPKSGHDTVSWYQQALGQGPQFIFQYYEEEERQRGNFPDRFSGHQFPNYSSELNVNALLLGDSALYLCASSFSQQGWNEQFFGPGTRLTVL.

V is TRBV7-6 and J is TRBJ2-5; 8 bases are shared with TRBD2. Germline CDR1 SGHVS, CDR2 FNYEAQ. The V gene end was trimmed by 1 base and the J gene end by 5 bases; junction bases not matched to a gene: 6. The CDR3 totals 15 residues. Written as DNA, the CDR3 is TGTGCCAGCAGCTTAGTTCCAGCGGGGGAGGAGACCCAGTACTTC. Translating it yields CASSLVPAGEETQYF.

This clonotype was seen more than once but under ten times. V usage is TRBV29-1 and J usage is TRBJ2-1; no definite D call. Germline loops: CDR1 SQVTM, CDR2 ANQGSEA. Trimming left V 2 bases short and J 3 bases short, with 11 bases between. CDR3 length equals 14 residues. CDR3 sequence (DNA): TGCAGCGTTGAATTGCGCCAGCTCTACAATGAGCAGTTCTTC. Protein: CSVELRQLYNEQFF.

The chain has TRBV27 and TRBJ2-1, with 9 positions matching TRBD1. Losses at the gene ends were 7 bases for V and 2 bases for J; bases not matched to a gene: 6. The CDR3 is 15 residues long. The V gene's germline CDR1 is MNHEY and CDR2 SMNVEV (reference sequence). The CDR3 loop is CASKLQGAAYNEQFF. CDR3 nucleotide sequence: TGTGCCAGCAAACTACAGGGGGCGGCCTACAATGAGCAGTTCTTC.

V gene TRBV7-2 combines with J gene TRBJ1-1; 9 nucleotides align to TRBD1. This CDR3 comprises 15 residues. V lost 1 base, J lost 5 bases, and 5 bases stayed unmatched. In germline, CDR1 is SGHTA, CDR2 FQGNSA. The CDR3 sequence: CASSLGGTGRTEAFF. CDR3 DNA: TGTGCCAGCAGCTTAGGGGGGACAGGGAGGACTGAAGCTTTCTTT.

This clonotype has a handful of counts. The chain uses TRBV2 and TRBJ2-3, with D possibly matching TRBD2 (5 bases). Germline loops: CDR1 SNHLY, CDR2 FYNNEI. CDR3 length equals 12 residues. The V end was cut by 9 bases, the J end by 0 bases, with 7 bases between. The CDR3 DNA sequence: TGTGCCAGGGGAGTAAGCACAGATACGCAGTATTTT. It is translated as CARGVSTDTQYF.

The rearrangement uses TRBV12-3 or TRBV12-4 and TRBJ1-2; tentative D call: TRBD1 (5 bases). With 5 bases removed from V and 4 bases from J, the gap between germline ends came to 14 bases. This CDR3 contains 14 residues. The CDR3 region is CASSLVGAIYGYTF. The CDR3 coding sequence is TGTGCCAGCAGTCTAGTAGGGGCGATCTATGGCTACACCTTC.

This clonotype occurred a few times. The genes are TRBV7-9 and TRBJ2-7; TRBD2 agrees at 10 bases. V gave up 3 bases and J gave up 5 bases; unmatched junction bases: 4. CDR1 and CDR2 (germline): SEHNR, FQNEAQ (reference sequence). The CDR3 contains 14 residues. In nucleotides, the CDR3 is TGTGCCAGCAGCTTGATAGCGGGGGGCAACGAGCAGTACTTC. Protein sequence: CASSLIAGGNEQYF.

This clonotype was picked up one time. This chain joins TRBV7-2 and TRBJ1-2, with D maybe TRBD1 (6 bases). The length of the CDR3 is 15 residues. Between the trimmed V and J ends, which lost 2 bases and 8 bases, there was a span of 18 bases. Germline V gene lookup returns CDR1 SGHTA and CDR2 FQGNSA. CDR3 sequence: CASSLMRMRGAGYTF. CDR3 DNA: TGTGCCAGCAGCTTAATGAGGATGAGGGGGGCGGGCTACACCTTC.

This clonotype was found a few times. This sequence joins TRBV4-1 and TRBJ2-3; 7 bases are a match to TRBD1. Looked up from germline, CDR1 is MGHRA and CDR2 is YSYEKL. J was trimmed by 8 bases and V by 0 bases; bases with no gene match: 8. This CDR3 region has 15 residues. CDR3 residues: CASSQEARGLGTQYF. The CDR3 coding sequence is TGCGCCAGCAGCCAAGAAGCCAGGGGGTTAGGTACGCAGTATTTT.